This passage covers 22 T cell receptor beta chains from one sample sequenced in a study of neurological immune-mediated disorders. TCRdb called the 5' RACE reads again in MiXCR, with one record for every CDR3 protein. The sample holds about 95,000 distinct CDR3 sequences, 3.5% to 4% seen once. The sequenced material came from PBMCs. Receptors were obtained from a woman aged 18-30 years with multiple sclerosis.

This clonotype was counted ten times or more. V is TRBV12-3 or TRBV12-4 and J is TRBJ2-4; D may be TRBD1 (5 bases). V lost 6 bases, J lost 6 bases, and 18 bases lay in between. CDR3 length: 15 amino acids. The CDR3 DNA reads TGTGCCAGCAGCAGGACAACCGTCGTTCGAAACATTCAGTACTTC. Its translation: CASSRTTVVRNIQYF.

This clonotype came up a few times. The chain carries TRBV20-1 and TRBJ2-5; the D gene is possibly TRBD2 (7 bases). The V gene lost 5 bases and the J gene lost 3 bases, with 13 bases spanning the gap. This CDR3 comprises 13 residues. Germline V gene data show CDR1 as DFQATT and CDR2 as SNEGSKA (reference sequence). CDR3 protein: CSAGGRGEETQYF. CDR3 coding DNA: TGCAGTGCTGGGGGCCGGGGGGAAGAGACCCAGTACTTC.

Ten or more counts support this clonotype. The CDR3 sequence: CASSLRQSYEQYF. The CDR3 DNA follows: TGTGCCAGCTCACTGCGACAGTCCTACGAGCAGTACTTC. This chain joins TRBV18 and TRBJ2-7, with D perhaps TRBD1 (5 bases). Germline CDR1 and CDR2: KGHSH and LQKENI. The ends were cut back, 4 bases at V and 1 base at J, with 8 bases in the middle. The CDR3 covers 13 residues.

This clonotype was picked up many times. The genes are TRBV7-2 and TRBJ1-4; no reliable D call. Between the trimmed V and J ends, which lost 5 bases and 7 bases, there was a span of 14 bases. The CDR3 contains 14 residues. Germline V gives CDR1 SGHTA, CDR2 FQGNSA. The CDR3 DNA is TGTGCCAGCAGCCTCGCAGGACCTGGTGAAAAACTGTTTTTT. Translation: CASSLAGPGEKLFF.

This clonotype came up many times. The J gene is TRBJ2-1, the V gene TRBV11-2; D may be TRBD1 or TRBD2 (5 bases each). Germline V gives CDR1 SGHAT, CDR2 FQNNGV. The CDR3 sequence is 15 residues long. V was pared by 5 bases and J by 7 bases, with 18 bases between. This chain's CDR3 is CASSPQGFWRNEQFF. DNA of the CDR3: TGTGCCAGCAGCCCGCAGGGATTTTGGAGGAATGAGCAGTTCTTC.

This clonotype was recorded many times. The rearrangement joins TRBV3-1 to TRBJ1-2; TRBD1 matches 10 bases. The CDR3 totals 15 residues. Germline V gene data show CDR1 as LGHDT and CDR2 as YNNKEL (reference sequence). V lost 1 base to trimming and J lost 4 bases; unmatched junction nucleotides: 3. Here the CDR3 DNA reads TGTGCCAGCAGCCAAGTTGGGACAGGGGTCTATGGCTACACCTTC. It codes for CASSQVGTGVYGYTF.

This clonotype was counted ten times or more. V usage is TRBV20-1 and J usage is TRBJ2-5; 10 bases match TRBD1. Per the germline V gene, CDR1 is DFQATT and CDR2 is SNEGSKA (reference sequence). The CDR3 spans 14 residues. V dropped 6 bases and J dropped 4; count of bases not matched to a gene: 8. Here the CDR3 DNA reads TGCAGTGCCATACTGTGGGACAGGGGAGAGACCCAGTACTTC. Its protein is CSAILWDRGETQYF.

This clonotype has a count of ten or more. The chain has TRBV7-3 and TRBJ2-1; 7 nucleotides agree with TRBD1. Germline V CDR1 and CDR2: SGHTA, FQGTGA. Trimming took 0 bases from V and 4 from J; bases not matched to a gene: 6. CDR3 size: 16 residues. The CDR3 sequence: CASSLTLATGYNEQFF. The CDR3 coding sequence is TGTGCCAGCAGCTTAACGTTGGCGACAGGGTACAATGAGCAGTTCTTC.

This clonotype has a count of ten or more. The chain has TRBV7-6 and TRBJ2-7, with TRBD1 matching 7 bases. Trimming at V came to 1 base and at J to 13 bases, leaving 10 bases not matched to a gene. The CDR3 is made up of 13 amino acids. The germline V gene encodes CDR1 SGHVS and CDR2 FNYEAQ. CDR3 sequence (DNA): TGTGCCAGCAGCTTAGTTGCACAGGGGAGACCCTACTTC. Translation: CASSLVAQGRPYF.

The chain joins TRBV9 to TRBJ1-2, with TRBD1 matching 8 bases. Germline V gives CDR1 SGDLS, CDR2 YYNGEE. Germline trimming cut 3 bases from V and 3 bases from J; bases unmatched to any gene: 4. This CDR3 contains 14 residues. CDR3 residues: CASSATGGDYGYTF. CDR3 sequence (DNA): TGTGCCAGCAGCGCTACAGGGGGAGACTATGGCTACACCTTC.

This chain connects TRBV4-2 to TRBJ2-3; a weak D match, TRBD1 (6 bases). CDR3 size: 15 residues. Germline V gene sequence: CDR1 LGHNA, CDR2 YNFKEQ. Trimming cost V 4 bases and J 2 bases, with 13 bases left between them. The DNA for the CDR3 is TGTGCCAGCAGCCTAACAGGGAAGGACACAGATACGCAGTATTTT. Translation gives CASSLTGKDTDTQYF.

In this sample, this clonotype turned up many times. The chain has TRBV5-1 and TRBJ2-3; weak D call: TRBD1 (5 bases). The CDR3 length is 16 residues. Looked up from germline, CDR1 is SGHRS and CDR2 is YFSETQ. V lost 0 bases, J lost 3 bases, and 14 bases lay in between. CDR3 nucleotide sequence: TGCGCCAGCAGCTTGGCTATAAGGGGTAGAACAGATACGCAGTATTTT. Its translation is CASSLAIRGRTDTQYF.

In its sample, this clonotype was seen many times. The CDR3 is CASSSWGEETQYF. As DNA, the CDR3 is TGTGCCAGCAGTTCGTGGGGGGAAGAGACCCAGTACTTC. The chain is built from TRBV7-2 and TRBJ2-5; D perhaps matches TRBD2 (6 bases). V lost 6 bases and J 3 bases, leaving 11 bases between the germline ends. The germline CDR1 and CDR2 sequences are SGHTA and FQGNSA. The CDR3 length is 13 residues.

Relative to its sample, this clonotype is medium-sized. The CDR3 loop reads CASSSTSGRADEQYF. The CDR3 DNA reads TGTGCCAGCAGCTCGACTAGCGGGAGAGCGGACGAGCAGTACTTC. This chain joins TRBV7-2 and TRBJ2-7; 12 positions agree with TRBD2. Germline assignment: CDR1 SGHTA and CDR2 FQGNSA. CDR3 length: 15 residues. The V and J ends lost 4 bases and 5 bases, in that order; junction bases with no gene match: 6.

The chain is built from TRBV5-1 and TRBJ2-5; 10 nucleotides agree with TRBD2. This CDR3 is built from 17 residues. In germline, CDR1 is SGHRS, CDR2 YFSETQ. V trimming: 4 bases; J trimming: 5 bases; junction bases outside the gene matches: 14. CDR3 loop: CASSPTPTGLARETQYF. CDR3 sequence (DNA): TGCGCCAGCAGCCCTACCCCAACGGGACTAGCGAGGGAGACCCAGTACTTC.

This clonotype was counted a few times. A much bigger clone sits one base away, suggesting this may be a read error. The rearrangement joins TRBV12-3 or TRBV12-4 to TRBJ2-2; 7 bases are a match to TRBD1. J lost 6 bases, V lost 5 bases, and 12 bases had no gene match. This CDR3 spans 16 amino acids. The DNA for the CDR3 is TGTGCCAGCAGTCCCGGGAAAGGGGGCGTCGCCGGGGAGCTGTTTTTT. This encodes CASSPGKGGVAGELFF.

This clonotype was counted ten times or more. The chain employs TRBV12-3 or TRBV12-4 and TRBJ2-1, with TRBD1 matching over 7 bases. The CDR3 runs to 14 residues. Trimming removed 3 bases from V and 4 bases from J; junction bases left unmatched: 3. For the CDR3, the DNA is TGTGCCAGCAGTTTGGGGACAGCTTACAATGAGCAGTTCTTC. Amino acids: CASSLGTAYNEQFF.

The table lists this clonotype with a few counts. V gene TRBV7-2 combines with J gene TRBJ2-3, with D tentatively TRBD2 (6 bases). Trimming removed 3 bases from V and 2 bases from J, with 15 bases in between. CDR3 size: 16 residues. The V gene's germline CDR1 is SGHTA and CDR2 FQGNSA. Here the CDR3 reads CASSFSGGANTDTQYF. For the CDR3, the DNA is TGTGCCAGCAGCTTTTCTGGCGGGGCCAACACAGATACGCAGTATTTT.

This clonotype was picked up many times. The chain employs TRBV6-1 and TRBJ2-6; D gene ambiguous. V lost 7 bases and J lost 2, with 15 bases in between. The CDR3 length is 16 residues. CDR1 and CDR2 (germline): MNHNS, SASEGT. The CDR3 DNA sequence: TGTGCCAGCACCGAGACCTCACACCCTGGGGCCAACGTCCTGACTTTC. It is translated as CASTETSHPGANVLTF.

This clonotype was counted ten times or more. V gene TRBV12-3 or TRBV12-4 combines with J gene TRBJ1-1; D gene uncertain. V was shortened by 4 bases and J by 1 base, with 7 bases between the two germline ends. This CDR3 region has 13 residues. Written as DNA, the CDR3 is TGTGCCAGCAGTTCGCAGGCGAACACTGAAGCTTTCTTT. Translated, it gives CASSSQANTEAFF.

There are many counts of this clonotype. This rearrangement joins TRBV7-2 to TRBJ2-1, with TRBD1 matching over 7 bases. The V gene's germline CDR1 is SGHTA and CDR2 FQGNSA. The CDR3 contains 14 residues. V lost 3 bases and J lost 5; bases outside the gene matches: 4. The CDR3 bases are TGTGCCAGCAGCTTGAGACAGGGAAACAATGAGCAGTTCTTC. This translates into CASSLRQGNNEQFF.

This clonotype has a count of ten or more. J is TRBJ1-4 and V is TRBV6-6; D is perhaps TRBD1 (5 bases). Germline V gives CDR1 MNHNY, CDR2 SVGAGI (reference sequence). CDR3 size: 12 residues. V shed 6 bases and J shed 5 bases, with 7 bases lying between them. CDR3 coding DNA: TGTGCCAGCAGGAAGGGGAATGAAAAACTGTTTTTT. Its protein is CASRKGNEKLFF.